This T cell receptor beta chain emerged from a study of graft-versus-host responses after intestinal transplantation. Looking at the study overall: Anti-thymocyte globulin induction, then tacrolimus and steroids for two to four years, went to all recipients. Study-level findings and limits: The study associated peak circulating GvH clone levels with early post-transplant HvG declines.

The method was immunoSEQ multiplex PCR; TCRdb's version includes in-frame clones alone and lacks a portion of them. The table has about 59,000 clones, around 93% seen once. Of note for this clone: Its target is unknown.

Trimming removed 5 bases from V and 1 base from J; junction bases left unmatched: 2. Germline V gene data show CDR1 as MNHNS and CDR2 as SASEGT. The length of the CDR3 is 14 residues. The sequencing here drew on unstimulated CD4+ T cells sorted from spleen or lymph node cells, taken before transplant. The TCR sequence derives from a human donor who was the organ donor for an intestinal transplant. This chain links TRBV6-1 with TRBJ2-5; 9 bases match TRBD1. The CDR3 loop is CASSTGGIQETQYF. The CDR3 DNA reads TGTGCCAGCAGTACAGGGGGCATCCAAGAGACCCAGTACTTC.